The 10 T cell receptor beta chains below come from one sample, sequenced in a study of CD8 T cells in ankylosing spondylitis. No antigen has been assigned to these receptors. TCRdb independently ran MiXCR on the 5' RACE reads; one entry per CDR3 protein. The table records 700,000 to 850,000 distinct CDR3 sequences, approximately 10% of them present only once. Notes on the study in general: Characteristic, it appeared, of ankylosing spondylitis blood was a TCR beta motif of about eight highly homologous variants.

The sample was blood, either unsorted or a sorted T cell fraction (not recorded which). The receptor set was obtained from a male donor with ankylosing spondylitis.

The chain combines TRBV6-5 with TRBJ1-1, with D maybe TRBD1 (6 bases). There are 15 residues in the CDR3. Germline V gene lookup returns CDR1 MNHEY and CDR2 SVGAGI. With 4 bases removed from V and 1 base from J, the gap between germline ends came to 13 bases. The CDR3 DNA reads TGTGCCAGCAGTTCGAGACAGGTACCGAACACTGAAGCTTTCTTT. Translated: CASSSRQVPNTEAFF.

The rearrangement links TRBV20-1 to TRBJ2-7; 8 positions agree with TRBD2. The trim removed 6 bases at V and 5 bases at J, leaving 9 bases unmatched. In germline, CDR1 is DFQATT, CDR2 SNEGSKA (reference sequence). The length of the CDR3 is 13 residues. CDR3: CSAAGRGSNEQYF. The DNA of the CDR3 is TGCAGTGCCGCCGGGAGGGGTAGTAACGAGCAGTACTTC.

This clonotype was detected only a few times. The chain recombines TRBV5-1 with TRBJ1-1, with D tentatively TRBD1 (5 bases). The CDR3 covers 12 residues. Germline V gene data show CDR1 as SGHRS and CDR2 as YFSETQ. Deletions cut 6 bases from V and 6 bases from J, with 12 bases between. The CDR3 protein is CASMIRGSEAFF. CDR3 sequence (DNA): TGCGCCAGCATGATCCGGGGCTCTGAAGCTTTCTTT. The variable domain in full, with the rest retrieved from reference TRBV5-1 and TRBJ1-1, is KAGVTQTPRYLIKTRGQQVTLSCSPISGHRSVSWYQQTPGQGLQFLFEYFSETQRNKGNFPGRFSGRQFSNSRSEMNVSTLELGDSALYLCASMIRGSEAFFGQGTRLTVV.

V gene TRBV20-1 combines with J gene TRBJ1-2; D not certain. V gave up 1 base and J gave up 8 bases, with 14 bases separating them. This CDR3 region has 13 residues. Germline CDR1 DFQATT, CDR2 SNEGSKA (reference sequence). DNA of the CDR3: TGCAGTGCTAGAGGGGAAGGATATGTGGGCTACACCTTC. Translation: CSARGEGYVGYTF.

In its sample, this clonotype was seen a few times. This chain uses TRBV4-1 with TRBJ1-1; tentative D call: TRBD1 (5 bases). From germline, CDR1 is MGHRA and CDR2 YSYEKL. Trimming removed 1 base at V and 0 bases at J, with 9 bases between. The length of the CDR3 is 15 residues. The CDR3, as DNA: TGCGCCAGCAGCCAAGCAGGGATCATGAACACTGAAGCTTTCTTT. This codes for CASSQAGIMNTEAFF.

This clonotype has only a few counts. The chain recombines TRBV20-1 with TRBJ2-3; a weak D match, TRBD2 (6 bases). Trimming removed 3 bases from V and 0 bases from J, with 16 bases in between. The CDR3 totals 16 residues. Per germline, CDR1 DFQATT and CDR2 SNEGSKA (reference sequence). In DNA, the CDR3 is TGCAGTGCTAGTGCTTGGAGGGGCGGTAGCACAGATACGCAGTATTTT. Translating gives CSASAWRGGSTDTQYF.

This clonotype was seen repeatedly, ten times or more. The rearrangement links TRBV29-1 to TRBJ2-5; possibly TRBD1 or TRBD2 for D (6 bases each). V lost 7 bases and J 5 bases, leaving 17 bases between the germline ends. The CDR3 is 13 residues long. The germline V gene encodes CDR1 SQVTM and CDR2 ANQGSEA. The CDR3 region is CSGKEGGLETQYF. The CDR3 DNA reads as TGCAGCGGGAAGGAGGGGGGCCTGGAGACCCAGTACTTC.

This clonotype has a count of ten or more. The gene calls are TRBV20-1 and TRBJ1-5; D not certain. CDR3 length: 12 amino acids. V shed 6 bases and J shed 7 bases, with 13 bases lying between them. Germline-derived CDR1 and CDR2 are DFQATT and SNEGSKA (reference sequence). The CDR3, as DNA: TGCAGTGCCCGGCCGAGGACGCAGCCCCAGCATTTT. Its translation is CSARPRTQPQHF.

The sample holds a few counts of this clonotype. The chain combines TRBV20-1 with TRBJ2-3, with 7 bases identical to TRBD1. Germline V gene lookup returns CDR1 DFQATT and CDR2 SNEGSKA (reference sequence). CDR3 length equals 13 residues. V lost 4 bases to trimming and J lost 6 bases; unmatched junction nucleotides: 7. In DNA form, the CDR3 reads TGCAGTGCTAAACAGGGGTTTCGGGATACGCAGTATTTT. This sequence encodes CSAKQGFRDTQYF.

V is TRBV6-1 and J is TRBJ2-7, with no clear D. Germline CDR1 is MNHNS and CDR2 is SASEGT. V gave up 4 bases and J gave up 4 bases, with 5 bases separating them. The CDR3 covers 11 residues. Here the CDR3 DNA reads TGTGCCAGCAGTGTGAGGTACGAGCAGTACTTC. Translated: CASSVRYEQYF.